This section outlines one T cell receptor (beta chain) sequence together with its context. The antigen it recognizes is unknown. Per-nucleotide qualities are absent, and no much larger clonotype sits a single base away. TCRbeta CDR3 regions were amplified from genomic DNA using the immunoSEQ Assay, a bias-controlled multiplex PCR. The study's processing was this. The number of nucleated cells in each sample was estimated from the amplification of reference gene primers within the assay. To quantify the absolute abundance of each unique TCRbeta CDR3 rearrangement, sequence reads were collapsed and filtered. Productive Simpson clonality was computed per sample as the square root of Simpson's diversity index over productive rearrangements. Here the immuneACCESS table is served through TCRdb, limited to in-frame sequences with V and J called. Missing clones are a known gap in these copies; in checked studies unresolved V genes cover under half, and the rest lacks a known reason. V and J calls and clone size come straight from that table; D and trimming were deduced from the DNA. The sample profile shows about 310,000 clones; around 87% of them were found once. 1% of the sample comes from the top ten.

V lost 4 bases and J lost 0 bases; the stretch between them is 10 bases long. Reading from cysteine to phenylalanine, the CDR3 counts 14 amino acids. Only the CDR3 part of the read is kept: 42 bases, read in frame from the first base. For CDR1 and CDR2, the germline V gene (reference sequence) lists SEHNR and FQNEAQ. These data are taken from a study of blood T cell repertoires in COVID-19 (TCRdb year 2020). The study in broad terms: The collaborator samples originated in the United States, Italy and Spain and spanned the acute and convalescent phases of COVID-19. The prospective study material was composed of cDNA or gDNA derived from T cells, B-cell-depleted T cells, or PBMCs. The dataset comprised deeply sampled blood TCRbeta repertoires from subjects exposed to, actively infected with, or recovered from COVID-19. The repertoires were made available in a free public database intended to serve as a resource for research on the immune response to SARS-CoV-2. The samples were drawn from two sources: the first 160 participants of the ongoing ImmuneRACE study, and 1,000 to 1,500 subjects contributed by 6 global collaborators. Sample metadata almost always included a de-identified subject ID, COVID-19 status, age in years and sex. HLA class I and class II types, where available, came from metadata supplied by the sample provider rather than from assay-based typing.

Collaborating institutions collected whole blood in K2EDTA tubes following their own protocols. For TCRbeta analysis, collaborators shipped samples in one of three forms: frozen whole blood, isolated PBMCs, or DNA extracted from either of those sample types. The paper as a whole reports these results and caveats: The quantity of clinical and demographic metadata differed by source and by participant and was supplied without curation.

This TCR derives from a man aged 45-65 years with active or convalescent COVID-19. Sequencing used peripheral blood. The chain uses TRBV7-9 and TRBJ2-7, with TRBD2 perhaps the D gene, on 6 matching bases. CDR3 sequence: CASSWTGVSYEQYF. The DNA is as follows: TGTGCCAGCAGCTGGACGGGGGTCTCCTACGAGCAGTACTTC.